This T cell receptor (beta chain) originates from a study of blood T cell repertoires in COVID-19. Study as a whole: Samples representing acute and convalescent COVID-19 were sourced from the United States, Italy and Spain. The cDNA or gDNA used as material had been derived from T cells, B-cell-depleted T cells, or PBMCs.

Original processing methods: Cell counts per sample came from amplifying reference gene primers. TCRdb's table, derived via immunoSEQ multiplex PCR, lists solely in-frame clones and lacks some. V, J and clone size reflect that table, while D and trimming were determined from the DNA. The sample contains 80,000 or so clones, roughly nine tenths of which appear only once. CDR1 SGHAT and CDR2 FQNNGV come from the germline V gene. V gave up 5 bases and J gave up 6 bases; unmatched junction bases: 18. The CDR3 runs to 18 residues. The sequence was collected from a woman between 55 and 75 years old with acute or convalescent COVID-19. The chain is built from TRBV11-2 and TRBJ2-1; 8 bases are shared with TRBD1. The sample was peripheral blood. The CDR3 bases are TGTGCCAGCAGCCTAGGGGTCGGGACAGGTATCGATGTCAATGAGCAGTTCTTC. This sequence encodes CASSLGVGTGIDVNEQFF.